This entry describes one TCR beta chain. Its antigen is as yet unknown. These data belong to a study of beta chain features in type 1 diabetes. Whole-study context: Similarity in age, gender and cell yields was seen between patients and healthy donors.

Isolated RNA was reverse transcribed in full, so expressed TCRB transcripts were sequenced. Using immunoSEQ multiplex PCR, the repertoire was profiled, and TCRdb retains in-frame clones only, with some absent. The table includes hundreds of thousands of clones, approximately 30% detected once. Points from the study as a whole: Naive, central memory and Treg TCRB repertoires appeared more alike in patients than in healthy donors.

CDR1 is ENHRY and CDR2 is SYGVKD in the germline V gene. The CDR3 runs 12 residues. The V and J ends lost 5 bases and 15 bases, in that order; junction bases with no gene match: 10. Blood was collected once per donor into heparin, averaging around 120 mL. The J gene is TRBJ2-1, the V gene TRBV10-3, with TRBD2 identical over 7 bases. Sequenced input: naive CD4+ T cells from blood. This TCR was recovered from a man between 18 and 29 years old in good health. The CDR3 sequence: CAISSGLAEGFF. In DNA, the CDR3 is TGTGCCATCAGTTCAGGGCTAGCGGAAGGGTTCTTC.